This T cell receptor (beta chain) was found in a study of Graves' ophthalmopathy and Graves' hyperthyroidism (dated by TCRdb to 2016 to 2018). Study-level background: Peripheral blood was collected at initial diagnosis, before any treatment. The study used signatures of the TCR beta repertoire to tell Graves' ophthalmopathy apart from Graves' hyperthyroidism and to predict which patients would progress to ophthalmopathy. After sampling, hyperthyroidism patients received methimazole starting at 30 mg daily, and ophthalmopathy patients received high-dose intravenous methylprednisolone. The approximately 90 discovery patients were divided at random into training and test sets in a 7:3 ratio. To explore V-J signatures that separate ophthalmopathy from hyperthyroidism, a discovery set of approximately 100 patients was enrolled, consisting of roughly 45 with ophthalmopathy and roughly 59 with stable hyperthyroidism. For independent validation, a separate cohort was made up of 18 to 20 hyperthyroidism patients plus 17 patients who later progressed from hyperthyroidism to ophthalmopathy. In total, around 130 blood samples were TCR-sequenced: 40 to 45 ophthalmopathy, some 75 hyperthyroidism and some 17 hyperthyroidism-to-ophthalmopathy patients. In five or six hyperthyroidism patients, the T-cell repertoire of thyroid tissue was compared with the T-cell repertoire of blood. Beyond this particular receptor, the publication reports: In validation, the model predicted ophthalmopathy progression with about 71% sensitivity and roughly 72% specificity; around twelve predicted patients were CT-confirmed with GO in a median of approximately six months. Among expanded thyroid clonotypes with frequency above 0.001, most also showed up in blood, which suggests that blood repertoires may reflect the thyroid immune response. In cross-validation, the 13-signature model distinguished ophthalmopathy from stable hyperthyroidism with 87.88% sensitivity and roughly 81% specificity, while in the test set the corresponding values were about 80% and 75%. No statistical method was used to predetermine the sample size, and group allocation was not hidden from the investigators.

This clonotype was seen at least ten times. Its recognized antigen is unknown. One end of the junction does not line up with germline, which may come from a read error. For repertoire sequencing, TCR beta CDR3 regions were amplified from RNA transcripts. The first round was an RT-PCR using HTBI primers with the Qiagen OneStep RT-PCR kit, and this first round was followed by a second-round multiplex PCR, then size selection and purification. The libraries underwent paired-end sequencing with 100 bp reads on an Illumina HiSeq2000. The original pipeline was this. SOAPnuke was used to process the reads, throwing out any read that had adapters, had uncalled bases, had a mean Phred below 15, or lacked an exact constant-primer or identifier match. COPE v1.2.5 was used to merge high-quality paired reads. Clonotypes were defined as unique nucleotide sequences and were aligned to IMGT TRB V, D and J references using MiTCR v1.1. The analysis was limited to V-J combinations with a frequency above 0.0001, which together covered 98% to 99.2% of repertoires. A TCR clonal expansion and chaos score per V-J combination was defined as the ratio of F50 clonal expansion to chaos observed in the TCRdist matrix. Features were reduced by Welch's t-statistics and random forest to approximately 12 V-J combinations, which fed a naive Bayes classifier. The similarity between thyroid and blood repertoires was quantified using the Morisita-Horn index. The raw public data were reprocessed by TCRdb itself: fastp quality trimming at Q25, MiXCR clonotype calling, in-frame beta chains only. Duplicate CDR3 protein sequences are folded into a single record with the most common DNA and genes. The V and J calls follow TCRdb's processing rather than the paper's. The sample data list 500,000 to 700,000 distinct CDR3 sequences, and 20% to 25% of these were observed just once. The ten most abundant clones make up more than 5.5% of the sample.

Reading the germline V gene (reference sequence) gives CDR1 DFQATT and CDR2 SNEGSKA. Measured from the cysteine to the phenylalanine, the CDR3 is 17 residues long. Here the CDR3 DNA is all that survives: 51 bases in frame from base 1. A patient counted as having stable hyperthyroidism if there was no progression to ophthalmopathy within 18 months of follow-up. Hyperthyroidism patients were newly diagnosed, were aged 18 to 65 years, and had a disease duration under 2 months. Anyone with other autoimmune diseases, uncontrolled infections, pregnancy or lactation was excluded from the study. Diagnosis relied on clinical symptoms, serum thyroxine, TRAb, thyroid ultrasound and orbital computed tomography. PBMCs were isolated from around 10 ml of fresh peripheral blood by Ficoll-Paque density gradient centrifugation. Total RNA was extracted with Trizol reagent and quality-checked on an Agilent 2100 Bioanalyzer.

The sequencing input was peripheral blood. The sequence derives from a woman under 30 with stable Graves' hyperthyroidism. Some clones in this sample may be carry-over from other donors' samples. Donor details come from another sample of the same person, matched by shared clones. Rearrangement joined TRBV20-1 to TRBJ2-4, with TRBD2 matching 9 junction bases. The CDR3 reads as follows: CSARPALGSGRTNIKYF. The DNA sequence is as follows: TGCAGTGCTAGACCAGCCCTGGGTAGCGGGAGAACAAACATTAAGTACTTC.